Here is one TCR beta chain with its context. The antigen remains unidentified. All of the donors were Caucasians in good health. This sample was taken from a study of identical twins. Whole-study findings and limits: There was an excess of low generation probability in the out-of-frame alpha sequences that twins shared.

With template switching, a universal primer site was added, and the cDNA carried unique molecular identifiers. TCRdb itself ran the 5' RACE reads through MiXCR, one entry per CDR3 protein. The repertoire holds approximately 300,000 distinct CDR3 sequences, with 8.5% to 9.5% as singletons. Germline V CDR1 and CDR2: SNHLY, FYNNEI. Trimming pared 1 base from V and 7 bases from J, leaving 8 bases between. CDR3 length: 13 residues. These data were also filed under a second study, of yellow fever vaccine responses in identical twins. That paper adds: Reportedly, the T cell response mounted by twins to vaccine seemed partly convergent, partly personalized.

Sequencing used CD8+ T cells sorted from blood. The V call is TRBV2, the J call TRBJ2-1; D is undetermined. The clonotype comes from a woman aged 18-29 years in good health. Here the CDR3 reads CASSEGPRNEQFF. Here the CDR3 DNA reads TGTGCCAGCAGTGAAGGGCCCCGGAATGAGCAGTTCTTC.